This TCR beta chain was documented in a study of blood T cell repertoires in COVID-19. Study as a whole: The samples span acute and convalescent COVID-19 from the United States, Italy and Spain.

This clone was counted once. In the authors' workflow: Reference gene primer amplification gave nucleated cell count estimates. Profiled with immunoSEQ multiplex PCR; TCRdb holds only in-frame clones, not every one. V and J calls and clone size are as listed in that table; D and trimming were resolved from the DNA. The sample contains 150,000 to 200,000 clones, roughly four fifths of which appear only once. Sequenced sample: peripheral blood. The clonotype comes from a woman in her twenties or thirties with acute or convalescent COVID-19.

CDR3 coding DNA: TGTGCCAGCAGCTTAATGCGCGGGAGCTCCTACAATGAGCAGTTCTTC. Protein: CASSLMRGSSYNEQFF. V and J are TRBV7-2 and TRBJ2-1, with TRBD2 matching 7 bases. The CDR3 runs to 16 residues. The ends lost 2 bases at V and 0 bases at J; junction bases unmatched: 4. Per germline, CDR1 SGHTA and CDR2 FQGNSA.